The rows below give T cell receptor beta chains drawn from one sample of a study of T cell responses to AZD1222 COVID-19 vaccine. Method: immunoSEQ multiplex PCR; TCRdb's copy keeps in-frame clones and lacks some. The sample lists roughly 160,000 clones, about 92% seen once, with around 4.6% in the top ten. The sample in question was peripheral blood, obtained on day 0 of MenACWY control vaccination. These receptors all stem from an adult in good health. Each CDR3 is given with its conserved first and last residue. The D gene is left open where the match is weak. Not every row has a clone size; where given, it reads once, few, many or a size class.

J gene	V gene	D gene	clone size	CDR3 protein	CDR3 DNA
TRBJ2-7	TRBV5-1	.	.	CASSLSPTYEQYF	TGCGCCAGCAGCTTGTCACCCACCTACGAGCAGTACTTC
TRBJ2-1	TRBV30	.	.	CAWMAGAYNEQFF	TGTGCCTGGATGGCCGGGGCCTACAATGAGCAGTTCTTC
TRBJ2-4	TRBV4-1	.	.	CASSPIGSTDIQYF	TGCGCCAGCAGCCCAATAGGGAGTACGGACATTCAGTACTTC
TRBJ2-3	TRBV5-1	TRBD2	.	CASGLAGGADTQYF	TGCGCCAGCGGATTAGCGGGAGGGGCAGATACGCAGTATTTT
TRBJ2-7	TRBV27	TRBD2	once	CASSTGTSFYEQYF	TGTGCCAGCAGTACCGGGACTAGCTTCTACGAGCAGTACTTC
TRBJ2-7	TRBV7-2	.	.	CASSLTAYEQYF	TGTGCCAGCAGCTTAACAGCCTACGAGCAGTACTTC
TRBJ1-5	TRBV6-5	.	.	CASSLGRGQPQHF	TGTGCCAGCAGTTTAGGTCGAGGACAGCCCCAGCATTTT
TRBJ1-5	TRBV6-5	.	.	CASRSGQSNQPQHF	TGTGCCAGCCGCTCGGGACAAAGCAATCAGCCCCAGCATTTT
TRBJ1-1	TRBV6-1	.	.	CASSSPLNLQAFF	TGTGCCAGCAGTTCCCCACTAAACCTACAAGCTTTCTTT
TRBJ2-5	TRBV20-1	.	.	CSARDEAQYF	TGCAGTGCTAGAGACGAGGCCCAGTACTTC
TRBJ2-2	TRBV7-2	.	.	CASSLPPNTGELFF	TGTGCCAGCAGCTTACCCCCGAACACCGGGGAGCTGTTTTTT
TRBJ2-1	TRBV7-9	TRBD2	.	CASRRGTSSNYNEQFF	TGTGCCAGCAGAAGGGGGACTAGCAGCAACTACAATGAGCAGTTCTTC
TRBJ2-7	TRBV29-1	.	.	CSVRDRQGGEQYF	TGCAGCGTTCGGGACCGCCAGGGGGGCGAGCAGTACTTC
TRBJ1-1	TRBV14	TRBD1	.	CASSLQQGRNTEAFF	TGTGCCAGCAGCCTACAACAGGGGAGGAACACTGAAGCTTTCTTT
TRBJ2-1	TRBV6-2/TRBV6-3	TRBD1	.	CASRYRGSYNEQFF	TGTGCCAGCAGATACAGGGGGTCCTACAATGAGCAGTTCTTC
TRBJ1-1	TRBV11-3	TRBD1	.	CASSLVTGISTEAFF	TGTGCCAGCAGCTTAGTGACAGGGATCAGCACTGAAGCTTTCTTT
TRBJ1-2	TRBV28	TRBD1	.	CASSSPDRGRSYTF	TGTGCCAGCAGTTCGCCCGACAGGGGGCGGAGCTACACCTTC
TRBJ1-1	TRBV6-2/TRBV6-3	.	.	CASSYSRGWGTEAFF	TGTGCCAGCAGTTACTCTAGGGGGTGGGGCACTGAAGCTTTCTTT
TRBJ1-5	TRBV11-2	TRBD1	.	CASSPQGAKVQPQHF	TGTGCCAGCAGCCCACAGGGGGCAAAGGTTCAGCCCCAGCATTTT
TRBJ2-3	TRBV10-3	TRBD1	.	CAGRGQGADTQYF	TGTGCCGGCCGGGGACAGGGGGCAGATACGCAGTATTTT
TRBJ2-1	TRBV5-1	TRBD2	.	CASSLGIAGGTFDEQFF	TGCGCCAGCAGCTTAGGGATAGCGGGAGGCACGTTCGATGAGCAGTTCTTC
TRBJ2-1	TRBV3-1/TRBV3-2	TRBD2	.	CASSRTSGAWEQFF	TGTGCCAGCAGCCGGACTAGCGGGGCCTGGGAGCAGTTCTTC
TRBJ1-1	TRBV29-1	.	once	CSVGQSLGTEAFF	TGCAGCGTTGGACAGTCTCTGGGCACTGAAGCTTTCTTT
TRBJ1-2	TRBV28	.	.	CASSLGGSYGYTF	TGTGCCAGCAGTTTAGGGGGTAGCTATGGCTACACCTTC
TRBJ1-4	TRBV5-5	TRBD1	once	CASSLGAGQGGEKLFF	TGTGCCAGCAGCTTGGGCGCGGGACAGGGAGGTGAAAAACTGTTTTTT